This is a list of T cell receptor beta chains from one sample in a study of blood T cell repertoires in COVID-19. Sequencing used immunoSEQ multiplex PCR; TCRdb keeps in-frame clones, though not all of them. The repertoire includes some 200,000 clones, 70% to 90% of them detected once, and 6.5% to 9.5% sits in the top ten. The sequenced material came from PBMCs or T cells enriched from blood (not recorded which). The receptors were sampled from a woman aged 18 to 35 who had recovered from COVID-19. The CDR3 runs from the conserved cysteine through the conserved F or W. Fields, in order: J gene, D gene, clone size, V gene, CDR3 protein, CDR3 DNA. The D gene is left open where the match is weak. Clone sizes are given selectively: once, few, many, or a class where the clone is expanded.

J gene: TRBJ1-1; D gene: TRBD1; clone size: .; V gene: TRBV29-1; CDR3 protein: CSVENRGPTEAFF; CDR3 DNA: TGCAGCGTTGAGAACAGGGGGCCCACTGAAGCTTTCTTT
J gene: TRBJ1-2; D gene: .; clone size: once; V gene: TRBV6-1; CDR3 protein: CASSEFGPGLEVGYTF; CDR3 DNA: TGTGCCAGCAGTGAATTCGGCCCGGGTCTGGAGGTTGGCTACACCTTC
J gene: TRBJ2-3; D gene: .; clone size: .; V gene: TRBV13; CDR3 protein: CASSLQDTQYF; CDR3 DNA: TGTGCCAGCAGCTTACAAGATACGCAGTATTTT
J gene: TRBJ1-2; D gene: .; clone size: once; V gene: TRBV6-5; CDR3 protein: CASSSSLDYGYTF; CDR3 DNA: TGTGCCAGCAGTTCGAGTCTGGACTATGGCTACACCTTC
J gene: TRBJ2-5; D gene: .; clone size: .; V gene: TRBV12-2; CDR3 protein: CASRLGSTSQSETQYF; CDR3 DNA: TGTGCAAGTCGCTTAGGATCGACTAGCCAATCAGAGACCCAGTACTTC
J gene: TRBJ2-5; D gene: TRBD2; clone size: .; V gene: TRBV5-4; CDR3 protein: CASRLAGQETQYF; CDR3 DNA: TGTGCCAGCAGACTAGCGGGGCAAGAGACCCAGTACTTC
J gene: TRBJ1-1; D gene: .; clone size: .; V gene: TRBV27; CDR3 protein: CASSSGLRNTEAFF; CDR3 DNA: TGTGCCAGCAGTTCGGGACTAAGGAACACTGAAGCTTTCTTT
J gene: TRBJ1-6; D gene: TRBD1; clone size: once; V gene: TRBV5-4; CDR3 protein: CASSLDIRGWSPLHF; CDR3 DNA: TGTGCCAGCAGCTTGGACATCAGGGGGTGGTCACCCCTCCACTTT
J gene: TRBJ1-1; D gene: .; clone size: .; V gene: TRBV30; CDR3 protein: CAWSVRLRGTEAFF; CDR3 DNA: TGTGCCTGGAGTGTCCGTCTTCGGGGGACTGAAGCTTTCTTT
J gene: TRBJ2-3; D gene: .; clone size: .; V gene: TRBV21-1; CDR3 protein: CASSTRQGFQDTQYF; CDR3 DNA: TGTGCCAGCAGCACCCGACAGGGATTTCAAGATACGCAGTATTTT
J gene: TRBJ2-5; D gene: .; clone size: .; V gene: TRBV27; CDR3 protein: CASSLAGPRETQYF; CDR3 DNA: TGTGCCAGCAGTTTAGCGGGACCCCGGGAGACCCAGTACTTC
J gene: TRBJ2-1; D gene: .; clone size: .; V gene: TRBV7-2; CDR3 protein: CASSFLGSSYNEQFF; CDR3 DNA: TGTGCCAGCAGCTTTCTCGGGAGCTCCTACAATGAGCAGTTCTTC
J gene: TRBJ2-2; D gene: TRBD1; clone size: .; V gene: TRBV3-1/TRBV3-2; CDR3 protein: CASSQKGGQGNTGELFF; CDR3 DNA: TGTGCCAGCAGCCAAAAGGGGGGACAGGGGAACACCGGGGAGCTGTTTTTT
J gene: TRBJ1-2; D gene: .; clone size: .; V gene: TRBV7-8; CDR3 protein: CASSFNPGVDYGYTF; CDR3 DNA: TGTGCCAGCAGCTTTAACCCAGGGGTTGACTATGGCTACACCTTC
J gene: TRBJ2-3; D gene: TRBD2; clone size: .; V gene: TRBV9; CDR3 protein: CASSVGASGATDTQYF; CDR3 DNA: TGTGCCAGCAGCGTAGGGGCTAGCGGGGCCACAGATACGCAGTATTTT
J gene: TRBJ1-1; D gene: .; clone size: .; V gene: TRBV7-9; CDR3 protein: CASSLMERTEAFF; CDR3 DNA: TGTGCCAGCAGCTTAATGGAGCGGACTGAAGCTTTCTTT
J gene: TRBJ1-6; D gene: TRBD1; clone size: .; V gene: TRBV7-3; CDR3 protein: CASSLGQGISPLHF; CDR3 DNA: TGTGCCAGCAGCCTGGGACAGGGGATTTCACCCCTCCACTTT
J gene: TRBJ2-1; D gene: TRBD1; clone size: once; V gene: TRBV4-1; CDR3 protein: CASSWRQGSSYNEQFF; CDR3 DNA: TGCGCCAGCAGCTGGCGACAGGGGAGCTCCTACAATGAGCAGTTCTTC
J gene: TRBJ2-5; D gene: TRBD1; clone size: .; V gene: TRBV6-1; CDR3 protein: CASSEAPSAGGWQETQYF; CDR3 DNA: TGTGCCAGCAGTGAAGCGCCCTCGGCAGGGGGCTGGCAAGAGACCCAGTACTTC
J gene: TRBJ2-7; D gene: .; clone size: .; V gene: TRBV11-2; CDR3 protein: CASSLGSRTVYRPEQYF; CDR3 DNA: TGTGCCAGCAGCCTGGGGTCCCGGACAGTCTATCGACCCGAGCAGTACTTC
J gene: TRBJ1-1; D gene: TRBD1; clone size: .; V gene: TRBV18; CDR3 protein: CASSPYRGNTEAFF; CDR3 DNA: TGTGCCAGCTCACCTTACAGGGGGAACACTGAAGCTTTCTTT
J gene: TRBJ2-7; D gene: .; clone size: .; V gene: TRBV3-1/TRBV3-2; CDR3 protein: CASSPGQDYEQYF; CDR3 DNA: TGTGCCAGCAGCCCGGGACAAGATTACGAGCAGTACTTC
J gene: TRBJ2-3; D gene: .; clone size: .; V gene: TRBV6-5; CDR3 protein: CASSYSIASYRDTQYF; CDR3 DNA: TGTGCCAGCAGTTACTCGATTGCTAGTTATAGAGATACGCAGTATTTT
J gene: TRBJ1-2; D gene: .; clone size: .; V gene: TRBV7-9; CDR3 protein: CASSLVGGGTSYGYTF; CDR3 DNA: TGTGCCAGCAGCTTAGTAGGGGGTGGGACCAGCTATGGCTACACCTTC
J gene: TRBJ2-5; D gene: TRBD1; clone size: .; V gene: TRBV7-9; CDR3 protein: CASSSGQGMETQYF; CDR3 DNA: TGTGCCAGCAGCTCGGGACAGGGGATGGAGACCCAGTACTTC
J gene: TRBJ2-7; D gene: TRBD2; clone size: .; V gene: TRBV10-3; CDR3 protein: CAISESRGGWAYYEQYF; CDR3 DNA: TGTGCCATCAGTGAGTCCCGGGGGGGCTGGGCTTACTACGAGCAGTACTTC
J gene: TRBJ1-2; D gene: .; clone size: .; V gene: TRBV10-3; CDR3 protein: CAISENFQGPNYGYTF; CDR3 DNA: TGTGCCATCAGTGAGAATTTCCAGGGGCCTAACTATGGCTACACCTTC
J gene: TRBJ2-7; D gene: TRBD2; clone size: .; V gene: TRBV2; CDR3 protein: CASRVSGGDPYEQYF; CDR3 DNA: TGTGCCAGCAGGGTTAGCGGGGGGGATCCCTACGAGCAGTACTTC
J gene: TRBJ1-2; D gene: .; clone size: .; V gene: TRBV6-5; CDR3 protein: CASSYERNYGYTF; CDR3 DNA: TGTGCCAGCAGTTACGAGAGAAACTATGGCTACACCTTC
J gene: TRBJ2-5; D gene: .; clone size: .; V gene: TRBV11-3; CDR3 protein: CASSRGVGETQYF; CDR3 DNA: TGTGCCAGCTCAAGAGGCGTCGGAGAGACCCAGTACTTC
J gene: TRBJ2-6; D gene: TRBD2; clone size: .; V gene: TRBV5-4; CDR3 protein: CASRQGGELSGANVLTF; CDR3 DNA: TGTGCCAGCAGGCAGGGAGGGGAACTATCTGGGGCCAACGTCCTGACTTTC
J gene: TRBJ2-3; D gene: TRBD2; clone size: .; V gene: TRBV13; CDR3 protein: CASSLGSGGGDTQYF; CDR3 DNA: TGTGCCAGCAGCTTGGGTAGCGGGGGTGGCGATACGCAGTATTTT
J gene: TRBJ1-5; D gene: .; clone size: .; V gene: TRBV19; CDR3 protein: CASSIWAGSQSNQPQHF; CDR3 DNA: TGTGCCAGTAGTATATGGGCAGGATCTCAGAGCAATCAGCCCCAGCATTTT
J gene: TRBJ1-6; D gene: TRBD1; clone size: .; V gene: TRBV30; CDR3 protein: CAWSVRDQGGSPLHF; CDR3 DNA: TGTGCCTGGAGTGTTCGGGACCAGGGGGGTTCACCCCTCCACTTT
J gene: TRBJ1-4; D gene: TRBD1; clone size: once; V gene: TRBV7-9; CDR3 protein: CASSLNRQGGEKLFF; CDR3 DNA: TGTGCCAGCAGCTTAAACCGACAGGGCGGTGAAAAACTGTTTTTT
J gene: TRBJ1-4; D gene: TRBD1; clone size: once; V gene: TRBV18; CDR3 protein: CASSPRTGTNEKLFF; CDR3 DNA: TGTGCCAGCTCGCCCCGGACAGGGACTAATGAAAAACTGTTTTTT
J gene: TRBJ1-2; D gene: .; clone size: .; V gene: TRBV30; CDR3 protein: CAWRGRGINYGYTF; CDR3 DNA: TGTGCCTGGAGAGGGAGGGGGATCAACTATGGCTACACCTTC